This T cell receptor beta chain was recorded in a study of regulatory T cells in long-lasting Graves disease. With iRepertoire HTBI primers and Arm-PCR of CDR3 regions, TCR beta libraries were built. TCRdb used MiXCR to reprocess the multiplex PCR reads, holding one entry per CDR3 protein. The sample contains 250,000 or so distinct CDR3 sequences, around 20% of which appear only once. The CDR3 totals 16 residues. Germline loops: CDR1 SGHRS, CDR2 YFSETQ. J was trimmed by 0 bases and V by 4 bases; bases with no gene match: 8. Time point specified: newly diagnosed GD, antithyroid drugs for less than 3 months. From PBMCs, RNA was extracted and then used to make the TCR library. This clonotype was counted many times.

The chain combines TRBV5-1 with TRBJ1-1, with 8 bases lining up with TRBD1. The clonotype originates from a female donor with Graves disease. This sample comprised peripheral blood mononuclear cells (PBMCs), obtained at new diagnosis, from a patient treated with antithyroid drugs. CDR3 DNA sequence: TGCGCCAGCAGCCTTAGGACAGGGTCCATGAACACTGAAGCTTTCTTT. Protein sequence: CASSLRTGSMNTEAFF. The full variable domain, in which reference TRBV5-1 and TRBJ1-1 provide the parts outside the CDR3, is KAGVTQTPRYLIKTRGQQVTLSCSPISGHRSVSWYQQTPGQGLQFLFEYFSETQRNKGNFPGRFSGRQFSNSRSEMNVSTLELGDSALYLCASSLRTGSMNTEAFFGQGTRLTVV.